The 3 T cell receptor beta chains below come from one sample, sequenced in a study of spatial heterogeneity in lung cancer. Described time point: sample taken at primary tumor resection. Their antigen targets remain unknown. Study observations and caveats: Counts of expanded intratumoral alpha and beta TCRs tracked tumor mutation counts.

TCRdb reprocessed the 5' RACE reads with MiXCR, giving one entry per CDR3 protein. The sample holds about 3,700 distinct CDR3 sequences, 5.5% to 8% seen once. Here the sequenced sample was lung tumor tissue, taken at surgery. The receptors originated from a male donor with early-stage non-small cell lung cancer.

This clonotype occurred many times. This beta chain was picked up by a library intended for alpha chains and is off target, so its count carries little meaning. V gene TRBV2 combines with J gene TRBJ1-1; D is perhaps TRBD1 (5 bases). This CDR3 has 13 amino acids. V lost 6 bases to trimming and J lost 3 bases, with 11 bases between them. The germline gives CDR1 SNHLY, CDR2 FYNNEI. The CDR3 loop reads CASSRDGYTEAFF. The CDR3 DNA is TGTGCCAGCAGCCGGGACGGGTACACTGAAGCTTTCTTT.

This clonotype is large in the sample. Being off target in a library aimed at alpha chains, this beta chain has a size of little meaning. This rearrangement joins TRBV20-1 to TRBJ2-1; maybe TRBD2 (5 bases). The CDR3 is 14 amino acids. Looked up from germline, CDR1 is DFQATT and CDR2 is SNEGSKA (reference sequence). V dropped 0 bases and J dropped 3 bases, with 9 bases sitting between them. The CDR3: CSARDREHYNEQFF. CDR3 nucleotides: TGCAGTGCTAGAGATAGGGAGCACTACAATGAGCAGTTCTTC.

In its sample, this clonotype was seen many times. A library prepared for alpha chains yielded this beta chain as an off-target read; its size is of little meaning. This chain links TRBV12-5 with TRBJ1-5; 7 nucleotides align to TRBD1. Losses at the gene ends were 1 base for V and 4 bases for J; bases not matched to a gene: 4. The CDR3 totals 15 residues. The germline CDR1 and CDR2 sequences are LGHNT and FRNRAP. CDR3 sequence: CASGLGGQENQPQHF. The CDR3 nucleotides read TGTGCTAGTGGTTTGGGTGGACAGGAAAATCAGCCCCAGCATTTT.